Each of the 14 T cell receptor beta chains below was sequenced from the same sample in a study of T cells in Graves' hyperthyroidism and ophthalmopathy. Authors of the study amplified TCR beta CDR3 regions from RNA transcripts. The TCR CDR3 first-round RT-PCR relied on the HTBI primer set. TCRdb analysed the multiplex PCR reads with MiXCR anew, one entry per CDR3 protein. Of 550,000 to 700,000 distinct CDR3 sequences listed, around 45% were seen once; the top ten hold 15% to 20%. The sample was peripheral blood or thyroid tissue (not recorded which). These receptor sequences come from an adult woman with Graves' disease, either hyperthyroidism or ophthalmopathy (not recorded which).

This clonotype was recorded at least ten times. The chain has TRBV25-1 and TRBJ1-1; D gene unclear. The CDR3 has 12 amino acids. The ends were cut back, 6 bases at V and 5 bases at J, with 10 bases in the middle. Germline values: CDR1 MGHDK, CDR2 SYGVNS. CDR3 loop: CASSRGRTEAFF. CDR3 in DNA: TGTGCCAGCAGCCGAGGGCGTACTGAAGCTTTCTTT.

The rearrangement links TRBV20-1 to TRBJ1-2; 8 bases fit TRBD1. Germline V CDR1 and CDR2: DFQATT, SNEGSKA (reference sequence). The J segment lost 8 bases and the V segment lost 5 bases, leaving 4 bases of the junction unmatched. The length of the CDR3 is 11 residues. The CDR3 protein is CSAVQGGGYTF. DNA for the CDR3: TGCAGTGCTGTACAGGGGGGCGGCTACACCTTC.

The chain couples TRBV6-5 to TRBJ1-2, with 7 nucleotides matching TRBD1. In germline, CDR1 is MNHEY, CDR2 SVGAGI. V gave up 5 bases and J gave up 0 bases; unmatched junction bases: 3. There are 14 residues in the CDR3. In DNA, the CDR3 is TGTGCCAGCAGTGAGGGACAGCCTAACTATGGCTACACCTTC. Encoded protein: CASSEGQPNYGYTF.

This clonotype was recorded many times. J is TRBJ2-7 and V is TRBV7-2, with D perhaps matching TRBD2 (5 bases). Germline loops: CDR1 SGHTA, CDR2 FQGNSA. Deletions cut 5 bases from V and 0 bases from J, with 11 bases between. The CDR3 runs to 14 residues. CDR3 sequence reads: CASSPEEGSYEQYF. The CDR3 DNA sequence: TGTGCCAGCAGCCCAGAAGAGGGCTCCTACGAGCAGTACTTC.

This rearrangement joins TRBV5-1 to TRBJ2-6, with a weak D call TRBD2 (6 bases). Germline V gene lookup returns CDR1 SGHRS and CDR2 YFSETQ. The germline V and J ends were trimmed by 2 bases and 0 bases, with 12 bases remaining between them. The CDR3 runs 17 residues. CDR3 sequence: CASSFRDGGSGANVLTF. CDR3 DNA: TGCGCCAGCAGCTTCCGGGACGGGGGCTCTGGGGCCAACGTCCTGACTTTC.

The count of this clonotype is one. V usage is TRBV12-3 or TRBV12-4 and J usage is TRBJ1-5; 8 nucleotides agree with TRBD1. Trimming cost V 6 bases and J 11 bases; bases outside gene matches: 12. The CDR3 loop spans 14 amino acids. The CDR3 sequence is CASSPQGDRKTQHF. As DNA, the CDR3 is TGTGCCAGCAGCCCCCAAGGGGACAGGAAGACCCAGCATTTT.

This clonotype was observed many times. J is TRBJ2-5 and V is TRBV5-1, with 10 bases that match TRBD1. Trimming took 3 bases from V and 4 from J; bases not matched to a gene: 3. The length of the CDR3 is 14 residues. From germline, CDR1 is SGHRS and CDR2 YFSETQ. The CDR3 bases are TGCGCCAGCAGCTGGGACAGGGGTTTAGAGACCCAGTACTTC. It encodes CASSWDRGLETQYF. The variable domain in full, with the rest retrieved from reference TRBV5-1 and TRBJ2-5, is KAGVTQTPRYLIKTRGQQVTLSCSPISGHRSVSWYQQTPGQGLQFLFEYFSETQRNKGNFPGRFSGRQFSNSRSEMNVSTLELGDSALYLCASSWDRGLETQYFGPGTRLLVL.

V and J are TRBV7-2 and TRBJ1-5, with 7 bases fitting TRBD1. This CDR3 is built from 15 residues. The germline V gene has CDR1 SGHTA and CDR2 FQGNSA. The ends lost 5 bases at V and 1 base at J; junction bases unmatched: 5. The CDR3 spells CASSPRQGSNQPQHF. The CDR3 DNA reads TGTGCCAGCAGCCCTCGACAGGGAAGCAATCAGCCCCAGCATTTT.

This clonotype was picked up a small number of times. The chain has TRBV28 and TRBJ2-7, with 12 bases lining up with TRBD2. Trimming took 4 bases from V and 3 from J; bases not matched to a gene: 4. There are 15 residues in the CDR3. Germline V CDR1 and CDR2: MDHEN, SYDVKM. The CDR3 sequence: CASSSLAGGHYEQYF. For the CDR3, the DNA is TGTGCCAGCAGTTCCCTAGCGGGAGGGCACTACGAGCAGTACTTC.

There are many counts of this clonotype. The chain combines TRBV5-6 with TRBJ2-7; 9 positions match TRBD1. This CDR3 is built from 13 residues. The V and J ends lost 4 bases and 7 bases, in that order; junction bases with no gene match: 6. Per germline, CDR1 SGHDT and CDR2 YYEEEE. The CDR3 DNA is TGTGCCAGCAGCGTACCGGGACAGGGAGAGCAGTACTTC. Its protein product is CASSVPGQGEQYF.

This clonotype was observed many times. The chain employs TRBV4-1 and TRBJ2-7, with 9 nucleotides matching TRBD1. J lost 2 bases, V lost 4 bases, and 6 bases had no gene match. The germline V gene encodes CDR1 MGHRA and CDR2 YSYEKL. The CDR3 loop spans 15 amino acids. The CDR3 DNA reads TGCGCCAGCAGCCGAAGGACAGGGGACCCCTACGAGCAGTACTTC. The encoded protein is CASSRRTGDPYEQYF.

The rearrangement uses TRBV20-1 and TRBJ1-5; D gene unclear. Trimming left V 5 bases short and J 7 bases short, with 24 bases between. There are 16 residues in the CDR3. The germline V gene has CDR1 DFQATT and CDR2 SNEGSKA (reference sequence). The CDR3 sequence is CSAALSPGGSEQPQHF. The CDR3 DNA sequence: TGCAGTGCTGCCCTATCCCCGGGTGGGAGCGAGCAGCCCCAGCATTTT.

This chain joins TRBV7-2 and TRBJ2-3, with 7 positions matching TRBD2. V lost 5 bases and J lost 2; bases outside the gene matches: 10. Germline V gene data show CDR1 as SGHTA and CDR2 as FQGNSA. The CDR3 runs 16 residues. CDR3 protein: CASSPLAGDPTDTQYF. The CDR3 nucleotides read TGTGCCAGCAGCCCCTTAGCGGGCGATCCCACAGATACGCAGTATTTT.

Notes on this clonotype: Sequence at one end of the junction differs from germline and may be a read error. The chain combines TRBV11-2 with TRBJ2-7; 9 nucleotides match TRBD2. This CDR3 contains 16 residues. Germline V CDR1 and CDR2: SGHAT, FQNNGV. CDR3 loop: CTSSLEGTSWAYEQYF. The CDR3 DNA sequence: TGTACCAGCAGCTTAGAGGGGACTAGCTGGGCTTACGAGCAGTACTTC.